The clone carrying this TCR beta chain was found a few times. Its target is not known. This entry comes from a study of T cell repertoires in cytomegalovirus infection. Study-wide context: A matching HLA type, together with CMV infection, was signaled by public TCR beta signatures. Notes on the study in general: Frequencies of public TCR beta families were cumulated, and this identified carriers of CMV plus the relevant HLA. HLA-C-restricted CMV-specific TCR beta clonotypes prevailed in the ex vivo response.

MiXCR was run by TCRdb on the reads, yielding one entry per CDR3 protein. The profile shows about 260,000 distinct CDR3 sequences, roughly an eighth of them singletons. V shed 1 base and J 4 bases; nucleotides not matched to a gene: 4. The length of the CDR3 is 16 residues. Germline V gene sequence: CDR1 SGHTS, CDR2 YDEGEE. The sequenced material came from PBMCs. This TCR derives from a human donor in good health (CMV status not recorded). Some clones in this sample may be carry-over from other donors' samples. The J gene is TRBJ2-7, the V gene TRBV5-8, with 14 bases matching TRBD2. CDR3: CASSLIGTSGSYEQYF. As DNA, the CDR3 is TGTGCCAGCAGCTTGATCGGGACTAGCGGGAGTTACGAGCAGTACTTC.